This T cell receptor beta chain came from a study of CD4 T cells in relation to SARS-CoV-2 and coronaviruses (dated by TCRdb to the early 2020s). About the study as a whole: In the ViraFEST assay, PBMCs were grown with antigen for 10 days, and TCR beta CDR3s were then sequenced to identify antigen-specific clonal expansions. The Adaptive Biotechnologies TCR-sequencing kit was used to sequence samples from three pre-COVID donors and the naive versus memory experiments, whereas other data were Illumina-based. The study assessed, at the TCR clonotype level, memory CD4+ T cell crossreactivity between SARS-CoV-2 and common cold coronavirus spike proteins. Using patient-derived lymphoblastoid cell lines, the shared crossreactive spike epitopes were mapped to their HLA restriction. Expansion assays from other donors in the study were sequenced with a different, Illumina-based TCR-beta assay. The negative reference condition was either a culture with an HIV-1 Nef peptide pool or a culture with no peptide. Study-level results and caveats: In about 60% of donors, memory CD4+ clonotypes turned up that crossrecognized SARS-CoV-2 and at least one common cold coronavirus spike. Because the crossreactivity analysis focused on spike protein, crossreactivity against other viral proteins was not assessed. Small numbers of patients and of tested TCRs were a limitation of the study. Significantly weaker SARS-CoV-2-driven expansion was shown by crossreactive clones than by monoreactive clones, consistent with antigenic imprinting. No donor contributed both pre-pandemic and post-infection samples, which limited tracing the source of pre-existing responses.

V is reduced by 4 bases and J by 5 bases, leaving a spacing of 12 bases between them. Looking up the germline V gene (reference sequence) yields CDR1 LGHDT and CDR2 YNNKEL. The CDR3 runs 14 residues from the cysteine to the phenylalanine. Only the CDR3 DNA stays, 42 bases, in frame from base 1. To note about this clone: Its binding antigen is unknown. Within one base of it there is no much larger clone, and no base qualities were kept.

The library was produced with the immunoSEQ multiplex PCR assay. The published analysis was carried out like this. During preprocessing, nonproductive sequences were removed, as were CDR3s that did not start with C, did not end with F or W, or were shorter than 7 amino acids. The MANAFEST web app identified antigen-specific clonotypes based on expansion compared with the reference and other culture wells. To be counted as positive, a clone had to show significant expansion compared with the reference culture, at an FDR below 0.05, in 2 of 3 replicate wells. For a clone to be considered positive, significant expansion relative to all other tandem wells and an odds ratio above 5 were also required. CDR3 homology was quantified as pairwise Levenshtein distance, calculated with the stringdist R package after three terminal residues were trimmed from each end. TCRdb took this table from immuneACCESS and kept in-frame rearrangements with V and J called. Such tables lack part of the clones; where checked against another copy, unresolved V genes explain under half of the gap, and the rest is unexplained. V, J and clone size reflect that table, while D and trimming were determined from the DNA. The sample includes under 20,000 clones, with around 76% observed a single time. Of the sample, 25% to 35% is held by the ten largest clones.

CD4+ T cells from unexposed donors were collected before the COVID-19 pandemic (2011-2018). After less than 13 days of culture, CD4+ T cells were isolated with the EasySep CD4+ T cell isolation kit. As cell numbers permitted, CD4+ T cells from unexposed donors were tested for reactivity to SARS-CoV-2 S and N and to four common cold coronavirus spike pools. Each well held two million PBMCs cultured in IMDM containing about 5.3% human AB serum and 10 IU/ml IL-2. Half of the culture medium was replaced with fresh IL-2-containing medium on days 3 and 7. In general, every peptide culture condition was set up in three replicate wells. The leukapheresis product for the unexposed donors was obtained through commercial purchase. Ficoll-Paque PLUS gradient centrifugation was used to isolate PBMCs from leukapheresis product or whole blood. The PBMCs went either fresh into the expansion assay or into cryopreservation at -140 degrees C. The QIAamp Micro DNA Kit was used to extract genomic DNA from the CD4+ T cells.

What was sequenced was CD4+ T cells from PBMCs, cultured in vitro. The rearrangement combines TRBV3-1 (or the pseudogene TRBV3-2) with TRBJ1-5, with the D gene too uncertain to name. The TCR sequence derives from a human donor in good health. The CDR3 region has the sequence CASSRAGGDQPQHF. The DNA sequence follows: TGTGCCAGCAGCCGGGCGGGCGGCGATCAGCCCCAGCATTTT.